The 17 T cell receptor beta chains listed next were all sequenced from one sample in a study of radiotherapy plus CTLA-4 blockade in lung cancer. Some clones are missing from TCRdb's copy, which holds only in-frame ones; the method was immunoSEQ multiplex PCR. The sample yields about 73,000 clones, around 86% seen once. Sequencing was performed on peripheral blood, taken from a patient treated with radiotherapy plus ipilimumab. The receptors were sampled from a human donor with non-small cell lung cancer that progressed on radiotherapy plus ipilimumab.

The chain has TRBV10-3 and TRBJ1-5; tentatively, D is TRBD1 (6 bases). Trimming left V 4 bases short and J 7 bases short, with 11 bases between. CDR3 length: 13 residues. Per germline, CDR1 ENHRY and CDR2 SYGVKD. CDR3 sequence (DNA): TGTGCCATCAGTGGGGACAACGACCAGCCCCAGCATTTT. This sequence encodes CAISGDNDQPQHF.

The chain employs TRBV6-5 and TRBJ1-2; 7 bases match TRBD1. Germline lookup yields CDR1 MNHEY and CDR2 SVGAGI. J lost 1 base, V lost 6 bases, and 5 bases had no gene match. This CDR3 is built from 14 residues. DNA of the CDR3: TGTGCCAGCAGCCCCACAGGGGATAACTATGGCTACACCTTC. Protein sequence: CASSPTGDNYGYTF.

The chain is built from TRBV2 and TRBJ2-6, with a weak D call TRBD1 (5 bases). V was clipped by 7 bases and J by 4 bases, with 14 bases between them. The CDR3 extends over 15 amino acids. In germline, CDR1 is SNHLY, CDR2 FYNNEI. CDR3 amino acids: CASTIRVSGANVLTF. CDR3 sequence (DNA): TGTGCCAGCACTATCAGGGTATCAGGGGCCAACGTCCTGACTTTC.

The gene calls are TRBV9 and TRBJ2-5; D not certain. V was shortened by 0 bases and J by 3 bases, with 9 bases between the two germline ends. Germline CDR1 is SGDLS and CDR2 is YYNGEE. This CDR3 has 14 residues. Here the CDR3 reads CASSVGDLKETQYF. CDR3 in DNA: TGTGCCAGCAGCGTAGGGGATCTGAAAGAGACCCAGTACTTC.

This clone was seen just once. The chain joins TRBV6-6 to TRBJ2-7, with TRBD1 matching over 9 bases. This CDR3 has 13 amino acids. In germline, CDR1 is MNHNY, CDR2 SVGAGI (reference sequence). The J segment lost 4 bases and the V segment lost 2 bases, leaving 0 bases of the junction unmatched. CDR3 nucleotide sequence: TGTGCCAGCAGTTACGACAGGGGGTACGAGCAGTACGTC. Protein product: CASSYDRGYEQYV.

This clone was counted a single time. The rearrangement joins TRBV18 to TRBJ1-2; D is unclear. The CDR3 sequence is 17 residues long. Germline CDR1 and CDR2: KGHSH and LQKENI. Trimming took off 1 base at V and 1 base at J, with 16 bases between the two ends. CDR3 coding DNA: TGTGCCAGCTCACCACAGGGTCCCGAGTCAGTTAACTATGGCTACACCTTC. Its translation: CASSPQGPESVNYGYTF.

This clone was picked up a small number of times. The V and J genes are TRBV28 and TRBJ2-3, with a tentative D call TRBD2 (7 bases). The CDR3 has 12 residues. Trimming took 5 bases from V and 10 from J, leaving 13 bases between them. Germline V lookup: CDR1 MDHEN, CDR2 SYDVKM. The CDR3: CASSHGGASQYF. CDR3 DNA: TGTGCCAGCAGTCATGGGGGGGCATCGCAGTATTTT.

The chain carries TRBV28 and TRBJ2-7; 7 bases fit TRBD1. Germline CDR1 MDHEN, CDR2 SYDVKM. The CDR3 is 14 residues long. The J segment lost 6 bases and the V segment lost 3 bases, leaving 8 bases of the junction unmatched. The CDR3: CASSFSGGNGEQYF. The CDR3 DNA reads as TGTGCCAGCAGTTTTTCAGGGGGTAACGGCGAGCAGTACTTC.

This rearrangement joins TRBV11-2 to TRBJ1-5; 8 bases fit TRBD1. There are 13 residues in the CDR3. Unmatched junction bases numbered 5, after V lost 7 bases and J lost 6 bases. In germline, CDR1 is SGHAT, CDR2 FQNNGV. In DNA form, the CDR3 reads TGTGCCAGCACCCCAGGGGGCGGTCAGCCCCAGCATTTT. Translation: CASTPGGGQPQHF.

This clone occurred once. This chain links TRBV30 with TRBJ1-5; 7 nucleotides align to TRBD1. Germline V lookup: CDR1 GTSNPN, CDR2 SVGIG (reference sequence). This CDR3 is 14 amino acids long. Trimming removed 3 bases from V and 4 bases from J; junction bases left unmatched: 6. CDR3 DNA: TGTGCCTGGAGCAAACGACAGGGAAATCAGCCCCAGCATTTT. Translated, it gives CAWSKRQGNQPQHF.

The chain uses TRBV5-8 and TRBJ2-1; TRBD2 aligns across 15 bases. V was pared by 1 base and J by 1 base, with 3 bases of the junction left unmatched. The V gene's germline CDR1 is SGHTS and CDR2 YDEGEE. This CDR3 has 18 amino acids. The CDR3: CASSLLGLAGGSYNEQFF. The CDR3 DNA is TGTGCCAGCAGCTTGTTGGGACTAGCGGGAGGTTCCTACAATGAGCAGTTCTTC. Variable domain in full (rest from reference TRBV5-8 and TRBJ2-1): EAGVTQSPTHLIKTRGQQATLRCSPISGHTSVYWYQQALGLGLQFLLWYDEGEERNRGNFPPRFSGRQFPNYSSELNVNALELEDSALYLCASSLLGLAGGSYNEQFFGPGTRLTVL.

The chain combines TRBV2 with TRBJ2-7, with a weak D call TRBD1 (6 bases). The CDR3 is 15 amino acids. The germline gives CDR1 SNHLY, CDR2 FYNNEI. The V end lost 5 bases, the J end lost 5 bases, and 19 bases lay between the germline ends. The chain's CDR3 is CASSTTRGRPDEQYF. The CDR3 region has the DNA TGTGCCAGCAGTACCACCAGGGGTAGACCGGACGAGCAGTACTTC.

This sequence joins TRBV7-8 and TRBJ2-1; no clear D gene. Deletions cut 4 bases from V and 5 bases from J, with 12 bases between. CDR1 is SGHVS and CDR2 is FQNEAQ in the germline V gene. This CDR3 region has 14 residues. The CDR3 reads CASSSPIKNNEQFF. The CDR3 nucleotides read TGTGCCAGCAGCTCGCCGATTAAGAACAATGAGCAGTTCTTC.

V is TRBV29-1 and J is TRBJ1-5; the D gene is possibly TRBD1 (5 bases). Looked up from germline, CDR1 is SQVTM and CDR2 is ANQGSEA. This CDR3 is 13 amino acids long. The V and J ends lost 7 bases and 1 base respectively, with 11 bases between them. The CDR3 bases are TGCAGCGCCAGCGAGGGGAGCAATCAGCCCCAGCATTTT. This gives the protein CSASEGSNQPQHF.

This chain uses TRBV11-3 with TRBJ2-1; D may be TRBD1 (5 bases). CDR3 length: 15 amino acids. V was shortened by 6 bases and J by 4 bases, with 16 bases between the two germline ends. The germline V gene encodes CDR1 SGHNT and CDR2 YENEEA. The CDR3, as DNA: TGTGCCAGCAGTTTCGACAGAACCTTATACAATGAGCAGTTCTTC. Protein product: CASSFDRTLYNEQFF.

In DNA, the CDR3 is TGTGCCTGGAGTCGGTCAGCTGGAAACACCATATATTTT. It translates to CAWSRSAGNTIYF. This chain joins TRBV30 and TRBJ1-3; no clear D gene. This CDR3 comprises 13 residues. V was shortened by 2 bases and J by 2 bases, with 7 bases between the two germline ends. In germline, CDR1 is GTSNPN, CDR2 SVGIG (reference sequence).

CDR3 protein: CASGAPGRGYEQYF. The CDR3 bases are TGTGCCAGCGGCGCTCCGGGACGGGGCTACGAGCAGTACTTC. The chain couples TRBV28 to TRBJ2-7, with D perhaps given as TRBD1 or TRBD2 (5 bases each). V dropped 8 bases and J dropped 3 bases, with 17 bases sitting between them. The CDR3 runs 14 residues. In germline, CDR1 is MDHEN, CDR2 SYDVKM.